Detailed here is one T cell receptor (beta chain). The CDR3 runs 12 residues. V lost 0 bases, J lost 4 bases, and 4 bases lay in between. From germline, CDR1 is SGHKS and CDR2 YYEKEE (reference sequence). In the naive CD8 group, cells lacked CD45RO and were positively selected for CCR7, so terminally differentiated effector memory CD45RA+ cells were left out. The data are from a study of shared clonotypes between healthy human individuals. Assay: immunoSEQ multiplex PCR; the TCRdb copy retains only in-frame clones and omits some. The sample includes almost 700,000 clones, about 91% seen only once; the top ten take more than 20%.

This sequence joins TRBV5-5 and TRBJ2-5; D call uncertain. The sequence was obtained from a man aged 25-40 years in good health. The sequencing input was naive CD8+ T cells sorted from blood. Written as DNA, the CDR3 is TGTGCCAGCAGCTTGGTCGGAGAGACCCAGTACTTC. This encodes CASSLVGETQYF.